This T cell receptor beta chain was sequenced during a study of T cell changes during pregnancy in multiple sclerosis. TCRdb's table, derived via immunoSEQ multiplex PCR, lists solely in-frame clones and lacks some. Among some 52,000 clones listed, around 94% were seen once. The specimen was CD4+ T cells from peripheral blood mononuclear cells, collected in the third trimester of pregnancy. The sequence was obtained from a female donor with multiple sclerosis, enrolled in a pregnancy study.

CDR3 nucleotides: TGTGCCAGCAGCCTCTTCCAGGGACAGGGACTAGGCTACACCTTC. This translates into CASSLFQGQGLGYTF. The rearrangement links TRBV6-5 to TRBJ1-2; 9 nucleotides agree with TRBD1. The J segment lost 8 bases and the V segment lost 6 bases, leaving 13 bases of the junction unmatched. Germline V gene lookup returns CDR1 MNHEY and CDR2 SVGAGI. The CDR3 totals 15 residues.